Listed here are 18 T cell receptor beta chains from one sample, sequenced in a study of control samples from healthy donors and cancer patients. Assay used: immunoSEQ multiplex PCR; TCRdb lists only in-frame clones, some missing. The sample holds 80,000 to 100,000 clones, approximately 86% seen once. Source material: blood. These receptors originate from a young man in good health.

The genes are TRBV9 and TRBJ1-4, with D perhaps TRBD1 (6 bases). The V gene lost 3 bases and the J gene lost 6 bases, with 12 bases spanning the gap. This CDR3 has 14 residues. The germline gives CDR1 SGDLS, CDR2 YYNGEE. Written as DNA, the CDR3 is TGTGCCAGCAGCGAAGAAGGGACACATGAAAAACTGTTTTTT. It specifies CASSEEGTHEKLFF.

Only one count was recorded for this clone. The chain carries TRBV5-1 and TRBJ2-3, with 12 bases matching TRBD2. The CDR3 covers 15 residues. Germline CDR1 and CDR2: SGHRS and YFSETQ. V gave up 5 bases and J gave up 4 bases; unmatched junction bases: 5. CDR3 sequence reads: CASRILAGGSDTQYF. CDR3 nucleotides: TGCGCCAGCAGAATCCTAGCGGGAGGGTCAGATACGCAGTATTTT. Full variable domain (remainder filled in from reference TRBV5-1 and TRBJ2-3): KAGVTQTPRYLIKTRGQQVTLSCSPISGHRSVSWYQQTPGQGLQFLFEYFSETQRNKGNFPGRFSGRQFSNSRSEMNVSTLELGDSALYLCASRILAGGSDTQYFGPGTRLTVL.

The chain carries TRBV28 and TRBJ2-3; TRBD1 might be the D (6 bases). Trimming took 2 bases from V and 2 from J, leaving 14 bases between them. This CDR3 has 16 residues. Germline V gene lookup returns CDR1 MDHEN and CDR2 SYDVKM. The CDR3 DNA sequence: TGTGCCAGCAGTTTACTGGGAACAGGGCCCACAGATACGCAGTATTTT. This codes for CASSLLGTGPTDTQYF.

This rearrangement joins TRBV12-3 or TRBV12-4 to TRBJ1-5, with unresolved D. Trimming took off 5 bases at V and 7 bases at J, with 9 bases between the two ends. This CDR3 is 12 amino acids long. The CDR3 protein is CASSPLNQPQHF. CDR3 nucleotide sequence: TGTGCCAGCAGTCCACTGAACCAGCCCCAGCATTTT.

The table lists this clone with a few counts. The V call is TRBV27, the J call TRBJ2-7; D is ambiguous. V gave up 6 bases and J gave up 0 bases, with 21 bases separating them. CDR1 and CDR2 from the germline V gene are MNHEY and SMNVEV (reference sequence). This CDR3 spans 17 amino acids. The CDR3 DNA sequence: TGTGCCAGCAGCTCTGGCGTCGCTTTGTCGAGCTCCTACGAGCAGTACTTC. Encoded protein: CASSSGVALSSSYEQYF.

The J gene is TRBJ1-2, the V gene TRBV21-1; the D call TRBD1 from the table was never checked on the DNA. TRBV21-1 is tagged as a pseudogene. This CDR3 region has 13 residues. Here the CDR3 DNA reads TGTGCCAGCAGCCAGGGGAATGGCTATGGCTACACCTTC. This encodes CASSQGNGYGYTF.

The chain uses TRBV14 and TRBJ1-1, with a possible D match to TRBD1 (6 bases). V shed 4 bases and J shed 6 bases, with 12 bases lying between them. Germline V gives CDR1 SGHDN, CDR2 FVKESK. This CDR3 region has 13 residues. The CDR3 DNA sequence: TGTGCCAGCAGCCGACAGGTCCAGGCTGAAGCTTTCTTT. Its protein is CASSRQVQAEAFF.

The gene calls are TRBV5-6 and TRBJ1-2; the D gene is possibly TRBD1 (6 bases). V was trimmed by 3 bases and J by 4 bases, leaving 28 bases between them. Germline V gene sequence: CDR1 SGHDT, CDR2 YYEEEE. The length of the CDR3 is 19 residues. The chain's CDR3 is CASSSLTDQPGHLTYGYTF. The DNA for the CDR3 is TGTGCCAGCAGCTCCCTCACCGACCAACCGGGACACTTAACCTATGGCTACACCTTC.

The chain is built from TRBV30 and TRBJ1-4; the match to TRBD1 covers 7 bases. In germline, CDR1 is GTSNPN, CDR2 SVGIG (reference sequence). The CDR3 is 17 residues long. The V segment lost 1 base and the J segment 0 bases; nucleotides outside the gene matches: 8. The CDR3 reads CAWSGRQTGTTNEKLFF. The CDR3 DNA sequence: TGTGCCTGGAGTGGGAGACAGACAGGGACAACTAATGAAAAACTGTTTTTT.

V is TRBV7-2 and J is TRBJ2-7, with D possibly matching TRBD2 (5 bases). CDR1 and CDR2 from the germline V gene are SGHTA and FQGNSA. V dropped 2 bases and J dropped 6 bases, with 14 bases sitting between them. The CDR3 sequence is 14 residues long. The CDR3 here is CASSLKGGGSEQYF. The CDR3 DNA reads TGTGCCAGCAGCTTAAAAGGTGGAGGCAGCGAGCAGTACTTC.

V is TRBV5-1 and J is TRBJ2-1; TRBD2 matches at 9 bases. Losses at the gene ends were 4 bases for V and 2 bases for J; bases not matched to a gene: 4. Looked up from germline, CDR1 is SGHRS and CDR2 is YFSETQ. CDR3 length equals 15 residues. The CDR3 loop is CASSLLAGAYNEQFF. The CDR3 nucleotides are TGCGCCAGCAGCCTACTAGCGGGTGCCTACAATGAGCAGTTCTTC.

The chain couples TRBV12-3 or TRBV12-4 to TRBJ2-1; D not certain. The CDR3 extends over 12 amino acids. The V gene lost 4 bases and the J gene lost 8 bases, with 9 bases spanning the gap. DNA of the CDR3: TGTGCCAGCAGTTCCCTTAGCCATGAGCAGTTCTTC. This translates into CASSSLSHEQFF.

This chain links TRBV19 with TRBJ1-1; 7 nucleotides agree with TRBD1. Trimming took 7 bases from V and 5 from J; bases not matched to a gene: 19. This CDR3 comprises 17 residues. Per the germline V gene, CDR1 is LNHDA and CDR2 is SQIVND (reference sequence). The DNA of the CDR3 is TGTGCCAGTATGGGACAGATCCTGCCCAAGCGTGGGACTGAAGCTTTCTTT. Protein product: CASMGQILPKRGTEAFF.

The gene calls are TRBV6-5 and TRBJ2-3, with D perhaps assigned TRBD1 or TRBD2 (5 bases each). CDR3 length: 13 residues. The V gene lost 6 bases and the J gene lost 10 bases, with 17 bases spanning the gap. CDR1 and CDR2 from the germline V gene are MNHEY and SVGAGI. This CDR3 reads CASRASQGGAQYF. DNA for the CDR3: TGTGCCAGCAGGGCTAGCCAGGGTGGGGCGCAGTATTTT.

The chain links TRBV19 to TRBJ2-7, with D perhaps given as TRBD1 or TRBD2 (5 bases each). The CDR3 has 14 residues. Germline V gene sequence: CDR1 LNHDA, CDR2 SQIVND (reference sequence). Trimming removed 4 bases at V and 2 bases at J, with 12 bases between. CDR3 nucleotide sequence: TGTGCCAGTAGTAGACGGGACGGCCCCTACGAGCAGTACTTC. This codes for CASSRRDGPYEQYF. Looking up the rest from reference TRBV19 and TRBJ2-7 gives the full variable domain: DGGITQSPKYLFRKEGQNVTLSCEQNLNHDAMYWYRQDPGQGLRLIYYSQIVNDFQKGDIAEGYSVSREKKESFPLTVTSAQKNPTAFYLCASSRRDGPYEQYFGPGTRLTVT.

V is TRBV2 and J is TRBJ2-7, with 9 bases fitting TRBD2. This CDR3 has 17 residues. The trim removed 7 bases at V and 3 bases at J, leaving 16 bases unmatched. The germline CDR1 and CDR2 sequences are SNHLY and FYNNEI. In DNA, the CDR3 is TGTGCCAGCACCCCCTCCTTTTATAGCGGGAGTAACTACGAGCAGTACTTC. Amino acid sequence: CASTPSFYSGSNYEQYF.

The V call is TRBV7-3, the J call TRBJ2-6; D gene uncertain. V lost 5 bases and J lost 1, with 12 bases in between. Germline V lookup: CDR1 SGHTA, CDR2 FQGTGA. There are 16 residues in the CDR3. CDR3 sequence (DNA): TGTGCCAGCAGCCATCCAAGCTTTTCTGGGGCCAACGTCCTGACTTTC. It codes for CASSHPSFSGANVLTF.

By sample share, this clone is medium-sized (0.01 to 0.1%). This sequence joins TRBV6-1 and TRBJ1-2; D is uncertain. Germline V gene lookup returns CDR1 MNHNS and CDR2 SASEGT. The CDR3 length is 12 residues. V was pared by 1 base and J by 5 bases, with 5 bases between. The CDR3 loop is CASSEGKYGYTF. The CDR3 nucleotides are TGTGCCAGCAGTGAAGGGAAATATGGCTACACCTTC.